Listed here are 25 T cell receptor beta chains from one sample, sequenced in a study of blood T cell repertoires in COVID-19 (dated by TCRdb to the early 2020s). Library construction relied on the immunoSEQ multiplex PCR assay. Here the immuneACCESS table is served through TCRdb, limited to in-frame sequences with V and J called. Missing clones are a known gap in these copies; in checked studies unresolved V genes cover under half, and the rest lacks a known reason. A total of about 140,000 clones appear in this sample, approximately 84% of them only once. The biggest ten clones account for roughly 2% of the sample. Sequenced material: peripheral blood. The receptors were sampled from an older woman with acute or convalescent COVID-19.

The chain has TRBV19 and TRBJ1-1, with 7 bases fitting TRBD1. V lost 7 bases to trimming and J lost 5 bases; unmatched junction nucleotides: 4. The CDR3 is 12 residues long. Germline V CDR1 and CDR2: LNHDA, SQIVND (reference sequence). The DNA of the CDR3 is TGTGCCAGTAACAGGGGTGGGACTGAAGCTTTCTTT. It encodes CASNRGGTEAFF.

The chain links TRBV2 to TRBJ1-5; 8 bases agree with TRBD1. The V segment lost 2 bases and the J segment 10 bases; nucleotides outside the gene matches: 13. The CDR3 contains 16 residues. Germline V CDR1 and CDR2: SNHLY, FYNNEI. The CDR3 loop is CASSEPRDRTPVPQHF. CDR3 coding DNA: TGTGCCAGCAGTGAACCCCGGGACAGGACGCCCGTCCCCCAGCATTTT.

This clone is a singleton in its sample. The chain employs TRBV7-8 and TRBJ1-5; 7 positions match TRBD1. This CDR3 contains 14 residues. Germline CDR1 reads SGHVS; CDR2 reads FQNEAQ. Trimming at V came to 3 bases and at J to 3 bases, leaving 2 bases not matched to a gene. The DNA of the CDR3 is TGTGCCAGCAGCTTTGGGACAGACAATCAGCCCCAGCATTTT. Translating it yields CASSFGTDNQPQHF. Supplemented by reference TRBV7-8 and TRBJ1-5, the full variable domain reads GAGVSQSPRYKVAKRGQDVALRCDPISGHVSLFWYQQALGQGPEFLTYFQNEAQLDKSGLPSDRFFAERPEGSVSTLKIQRTQQEDSAVYLCASSFGTDNQPQHFGDGTRLSIL.

This clone was seen more than once but under ten times. This chain uses TRBV27 with TRBJ1-1, with D tentatively TRBD1 (5 bases). Per the germline V gene, CDR1 is MNHEY and CDR2 is SMNVEV (reference sequence). This CDR3 comprises 13 residues. V lost 4 bases, J lost 6 bases, and 12 bases lay in between. CDR3 bases: TGTGCCAGCAGTTACCAGGGAACATCTGAAGCTTTCTTT. Translating gives CASSYQGTSEAFF.

Remarks on this clone: Other DNA sequences in this specimen translate into the identical CDR3. The chain couples TRBV19 to TRBJ2-3; possibly TRBD2 for D (6 bases). V lost 2 bases and J lost 0, with 6 bases in between. The CDR3 sequence is 14 residues long. CDR1 LNHDA and CDR2 SQIVND come from the germline V gene (reference sequence). The CDR3 spells CASSISGSTDTQYF. CDR3 coding DNA: TGTGCCAGTAGTATAAGCGGGAGCACAGATACGCAGTATTTT.

This clone was found a few times. The chain couples TRBV27 to TRBJ2-3; D may be TRBD2 (6 bases). The CDR3 runs 17 residues. V was cut by 0 bases and J by 0 bases, with 13 bases left in between. CDR1 and CDR2 from the germline V gene are MNHEY and SMNVEV (reference sequence). CDR3 nucleotides: TGTGCCAGCAGTTTATCCGTAGCGGTTTCTAGCACAGATACGCAGTATTTT. It translates to CASSLSVAVSSTDTQYF.

V gene TRBV6-1 combines with J gene TRBJ2-2; D ambiguous. This CDR3 spans 11 amino acids. Trimming removed 3 bases at V and 7 bases at J, with 3 bases between. Germline loops: CDR1 MNHNS, CDR2 SASEGT. The CDR3 DNA reads TGTGCCAGCAGTGATATCGGGGAGCTGTTTTTT. The encoded protein is CASSDIGELFF.

Written as DNA, the CDR3 is TGTGCCAGCAGCTTAGGGGTGCGGAGCTCTGGAAACACCATATATTTT. It yields the protein CASSLGVRSSGNTIYF. The chain carries TRBV11-2 and TRBJ1-3, with unresolved D. This CDR3 comprises 16 residues. V gave up 1 base and J gave up 0 bases, with 10 bases separating them. Germline CDR1 and CDR2: SGHAT and FQNNGV.

The chain carries TRBV28 and TRBJ2-1; D is possibly TRBD2 (5 bases). Trimming removed 6 bases at V and 4 bases at J, with 7 bases between. The CDR3 loop spans 12 amino acids. The germline V gene has CDR1 MDHEN and CDR2 SYDVKM. This CDR3 reads CASRWEYNEQFF. In DNA, the CDR3 is TGTGCCAGCAGGTGGGAGTACAATGAGCAGTTCTTC. Supplemented by reference TRBV28 and TRBJ2-1, the full variable domain reads DVKVTQSSRYLVKRTGEKVFLECVQDMDHENMFWYRQDPGLGLRLIYFSYDVKMKEKGDIPEGYSVSREKKERFSLILESASTNQTSMYLCASRWEYNEQFFGPGTRLTVL.

This clone has only one observation. The V and J genes are TRBV3-1 (or the pseudogene TRBV3-2) and TRBJ2-7, with 9 bases matching TRBD1. CDR3 length: 13 amino acids. Trimming removed 4 bases from V and 9 bases from J; junction bases left unmatched: 7. The germline gives CDR1 LGHDT, CDR2 YNNKEL (reference sequence). CDR3 residues: CASSPRDRVRQYF. The CDR3 coding sequence is TGTGCCAGCAGCCCTCGGGACAGGGTAAGGCAGTACTTC.

V and J are TRBV27 and TRBJ2-5; TRBD2 agrees at 7 bases. CDR3 length: 15 residues. CDR1 and CDR2 (germline): MNHEY, SMNVEV (reference sequence). The V and J ends lost 6 bases and 2 bases, in that order; junction bases with no gene match: 9. The CDR3 loop reads CASRSTSAPQETQYF. CDR3 in DNA: TGTGCCAGCAGGTCTACTAGCGCACCTCAAGAGACCCAGTACTTC.

The V call is TRBV5-1, the J call TRBJ2-2, with D possibly TRBD2 on 6 matching bases. This CDR3 is 14 amino acids long. The germline V gene encodes CDR1 SGHRS and CDR2 YFSETQ. The V and J ends lost 5 bases and 3 bases respectively, with 11 bases between them. The CDR3 nucleotides read TGCGCCAGCAGTTGGGACTCCGACACCGGGGAGCTGTTTTTT. This translates into CASSWDSDTGELFF. Combining the CDR3 with reference TRBV5-1 and TRBJ2-2 gives the whole variable domain KAGVTQTPRYLIKTRGQQVTLSCSPISGHRSVSWYQQTPGQGLQFLFEYFSETQRNKGNFPGRFSGRQFSNSRSEMNVSTLELGDSALYLCASSWDSDTGELFFGEGSRLTVL.

The chain recombines TRBV7-8 with TRBJ1-2; 9 positions match TRBD1. The junction had 9 bases not matched to a gene; V was cut back by 4 bases and J by 3 bases. Germline V gene lookup returns CDR1 SGHVS and CDR2 FQNEAQ. CDR3 length: 16 amino acids. In DNA form, the CDR3 reads TGTGCCAGCAGCTATTCAACAGGGGGCGCGGACTATGGCTACACCTTC. This codes for CASSYSTGGADYGYTF.

This clone appeared a few times. V and J are TRBV5-1 and TRBJ2-7, with D perhaps TRBD1 (6 bases). This CDR3 has 15 amino acids. Trimming took 6 bases from V and 0 from J, leaving 16 bases between them. Germline CDR1 reads SGHRS; CDR2 reads YFSETQ. This CDR3 reads CASKNGAGDSYEQYF. The CDR3, as DNA: TGCGCCAGCAAAAACGGAGCAGGGGACTCCTACGAGCAGTACTTC. The entire variable domain, with the rest obtained from reference TRBV5-1 and TRBJ2-7, is as follows: KAGVTQTPRYLIKTRGQQVTLSCSPISGHRSVSWYQQTPGQGLQFLFEYFSETQRNKGNFPGRFSGRQFSNSRSEMNVSTLELGDSALYLCASKNGAGDSYEQYFGPGTRLTVT.

This sequence joins TRBV5-1 and TRBJ2-1; TRBD2 might be the D (5 bases). This CDR3 has 16 residues. Germline CDR1 SGHRS, CDR2 YFSETQ. Trimming left V 5 bases short and J 0 bases short, with 15 bases between. The CDR3 region is CASRQHLASSYNEQFF. The CDR3 region has the DNA TGCGCCAGCAGGCAGCATTTAGCGAGCTCCTACAATGAGCAGTTCTTC.

In this sample, this clone turned up a few times. The chain has TRBV6-5 and TRBJ2-3; no definite D call. The V gene's germline CDR1 is MNHEY and CDR2 SVGAGI. This CDR3 has 13 amino acids. Trimming cost V 5 bases and J 5 bases, with 11 bases left between them. DNA of the CDR3: TGTGCCAGCAGTACAGTCAAGTTAGATACGCAGTATTTT. Translated, it gives CASSTVKLDTQYF.

CDR3 coding DNA: TGTGCCAGCAGCCCGCTAGCGTTCACCTACAATGAGCAGTTCTTC. Amino acid sequence: CASSPLAFTYNEQFF. This chain joins TRBV11-2 and TRBJ2-1; the D gene is possibly TRBD2 (6 bases). Germline V gene data show CDR1 as SGHAT and CDR2 as FQNNGV. V was cut by 5 bases and J by 2 bases, with 13 bases left in between. CDR3 length equals 15 residues.

The chain links TRBV6-6 to TRBJ2-7; TRBD1 matches at 7 bases. The CDR3 is 14 amino acids. V shed 6 bases, J shed 2 bases, and the junction held 7 bases outside the gene matches. Per germline, CDR1 MNHNY and CDR2 SVGAGI (reference sequence). The CDR3 sequence: CASREYRGAYEQYF. The CDR3 DNA reads as TGTGCCAGCAGGGAGTACAGGGGAGCCTACGAGCAGTACTTC.

CDR3 loop: CASSIADTGTGGYNEQFF. The CDR3 DNA sequence: TGTGCCAGTAGTATAGCCGATACCGGGACAGGGGGCTACAATGAGCAGTTCTTC. The rearrangement links TRBV19 to TRBJ2-1; 11 bases fit TRBD1. The germline V gene has CDR1 LNHDA and CDR2 SQIVND (reference sequence). CDR3 length equals 18 residues. Trimming cost V 1 base and J 3 bases; bases outside gene matches: 8. Combining the CDR3 with reference TRBV19 and TRBJ2-1 gives the whole variable domain DGGITQSPKYLFRKEGQNVTLSCEQNLNHDAMYWYRQDPGQGLRLIYYSQIVNDFQKGDIAEGYSVSREKKESFPLTVTSAQKNPTAFYLCASSIADTGTGGYNEQFFGPGTRLTVL.

The J gene is TRBJ2-3, the V gene TRBV27; 7 nucleotides agree with TRBD1. This CDR3 comprises 17 residues. CDR1 is MNHEY, CDR2 SMNVEV, per germline (reference sequence). The V gene end was trimmed by 6 bases and the J gene end by 4 bases; junction bases not matched to a gene: 16. CDR3 coding DNA: TGTGCCAGCAGCCCCTTCCTGACAGGGCTCGGCCCAGATACGCAGTATTTT. Its protein product is CASSPFLTGLGPDTQYF.

The chain couples TRBV7-9 to TRBJ1-4; 7 bases are shared with TRBD1. In germline, CDR1 is SEHNR, CDR2 FQNEAQ (reference sequence). The CDR3 is 17 residues long. Germline trimming cut 4 bases from V and 6 bases from J; bases unmatched to any gene: 14. The DNA for the CDR3 is TGTGCCAGCAGCTCAGGGACAGCCCTTGTTGGGTATGAAAAACTGTTTTTT. Translating it yields CASSSGTALVGYEKLFF.

The chain carries TRBV27 and TRBJ1-2; 8 bases agree with TRBD1. Trimming cost V 6 bases and J 5 bases; bases outside gene matches: 11. The CDR3 consists of 15 residues. Germline CDR1 and CDR2: MNHEY and SMNVEV (reference sequence). CDR3 residues: CASRATTGDSYGYTF. CDR3 sequence (DNA): TGTGCCAGCAGAGCTACGACAGGGGATAGTTATGGCTACACCTTC.

This chain connects TRBV19 to TRBJ1-1, with a tentative D call TRBD1 (5 bases). The V end lost 3 bases, the J end lost 9 bases, and 11 bases lay between the germline ends. The CDR3 is made up of 12 amino acids. CDR1 and CDR2 (germline): LNHDA, SQIVND (reference sequence). The CDR3 loop reads CASSMGQAKAFF. The CDR3 bases are TGTGCCAGTAGTATGGGGCAGGCAAAAGCTTTCTTT.

This clone was detected a few times. This chain links TRBV3-1 (or the pseudogene TRBV3-2) with TRBJ1-1; a weak D match, TRBD1 (5 bases). Trimming removed 10 bases from V and 0 bases from J, with 12 bases in between. The CDR3 covers 13 residues. CDR1 is LGHDT, CDR2 YNNKEL, per germline (reference sequence). CDR3 sequence (DNA): TGTGCCACTTCGGGGGGTATGAACACTGAAGCTTTCTTT. This encodes CATSGGMNTEAFF.

This clone was found a few times. The genes are TRBV27 and TRBJ2-7; 12 bases align to TRBD2. This CDR3 spans 14 amino acids. CDR1 and CDR2 from the germline V gene are MNHEY and SMNVEV (reference sequence). Trimming removed 3 bases from V and 4 bases from J; junction bases left unmatched: 1. CDR3 region: CASSFGTSGYEQYF. CDR3 nucleotides: TGTGCCAGCAGTTTCGGGACTAGCGGGTACGAGCAGTACTTC.